These 11 T cell receptor beta chains were sequenced from one sample in a study of T cells after yellow fever vaccination. TCRdb recomputed calls from the 5' RACE reads with MiXCR, one row per CDR3 protein. There are hundreds of thousands of distinct CDR3 sequences in the sample; roughly a sixth occur only once, and 18% lies in the top ten. This specimen was PBMCs, taken before the yellow fever booster vaccination. The source is a man aged 18 to 30 who received the YFV17D yellow fever vaccine.

This clonotype was observed a handful of times. The rearrangement uses TRBV20-1 and TRBJ2-5; D is possibly TRBD2 (5 bases). Trimming pared 0 bases from V and 3 bases from J, leaving 17 bases between. The CDR3 contains 16 residues. The V gene's germline CDR1 is DFQATT and CDR2 SNEGSKA (reference sequence). CDR3 sequence reads: CSARDPGRTREETQYF. The CDR3 nucleotides read TGCAGTGCTAGAGATCCCGGCAGGACGAGGGAAGAGACCCAGTACTTC.

A few counts support this clonotype. The chain couples TRBV7-2 to TRBJ2-1; 8 bases match TRBD2. The CDR3 sequence is 13 residues long. CDR1 and CDR2 from the germline V gene are SGHTA and FQGNSA. V lost 3 bases and J lost 11; bases outside the gene matches: 6. The CDR3 loop is CASSLIAGPQQFF. The CDR3 nucleotides read TGTGCCAGCAGCTTGATAGCGGGGCCGCAGCAGTTCTTC.

Points on this clonotype: A much larger clone differs by one base, so this may be a read error. V and J are TRBV12-3 or TRBV12-4 and TRBJ1-2; 7 positions match TRBD1. The CDR3 has 13 residues. The CDR3 sequence is CASSVGQDYVYTF. Here the CDR3 DNA reads TGTGCCAGCAGTGTCGGACAGGACTATGTCTACACCTTC.

This clonotype came up a few times. The chain couples TRBV2 to TRBJ1-1, with D perhaps TRBD1 (5 bases). V lost 8 bases and J lost 1, with 14 bases in between. The CDR3 is 14 amino acids. CDR1 is SNHLY, CDR2 FYNNEI, per germline. CDR3 bases: TGTGCCAGCGGAGGGGCGGCCGAGAACACTGAAGCTTTCTTT. Protein: CASGGAAENTEAFF.

The gene calls are TRBV4-3 and TRBJ2-3, with 9 bases matching TRBD1. Trimming removed 2 bases from V and 10 bases from J; junction bases left unmatched: 10. The CDR3 covers 15 residues. CDR1 is LGHNA and CDR2 is YSLEER in the germline V gene. For the CDR3, the DNA is TGCGCCAGCAGCCAACCGGGACAGGGAGTCGTGGCGCAGTATTTT. This gives the protein CASSQPGQGVVAQYF.

The rearrangement links TRBV7-8 to TRBJ2-2; 7 bases are shared with TRBD2. The CDR3 totals 17 residues. J was trimmed by 4 bases and V by 5 bases; bases with no gene match: 13. Germline CDR1 is SGHVS and CDR2 is FQNEAQ. In DNA, the CDR3 is TGTGCCAGCAGCCCCCGGGACTACCCCGGAGCCACCGGGGAGCTGTTTTTT. Protein sequence: CASSPRDYPGATGELFF.

CDR3 sequence reads: CASSYSGNSGNTIYF. The CDR3 nucleotides are TGTGCCAGCAGTTACTCGGGGAACTCTGGAAACACCATATATTTT. The chain joins TRBV6-6 to TRBJ1-3; D not certain. Trimming removed 0 bases from V and 0 bases from J, with 6 bases in between. CDR1 is MNHNY, CDR2 SVGAGI, per germline (reference sequence). The CDR3 sequence is 15 residues long.

This clonotype appeared a few times. The chain is built from TRBV5-6 and TRBJ1-6, with a tentative D call TRBD1 (5 bases). The CDR3 runs 15 residues. Trimming pared 1 base from V and 10 bases from J, leaving 15 bases between. Looked up from germline, CDR1 is SGHDT and CDR2 is YYEEEE. Here the CDR3 DNA reads TGTGCCAGCAGCTTGTTCGGGGCCCTTTACTCACCCCTCCACTTT. Translating it yields CASSLFGALYSPLHF.

The V gene is TRBV6-6, the J gene TRBJ1-6, with D tentatively TRBD1 (5 bases). V gave up 4 bases and J gave up 6 bases, with 10 bases separating them. The germline CDR1 and CDR2 sequences are MNHNY and SVGAGI (reference sequence). CDR3 length: 14 residues. CDR3 amino acids: CASSSVGTNSPLHF. As DNA, the CDR3 is TGTGCCAGCAGTTCGGTAGGGACTAATTCACCCCTCCACTTT.

This clonotype has just a few counts. The V gene is TRBV7-3, the J gene TRBJ2-3; 8 nucleotides line up with TRBD2. The CDR3 is 17 residues long. With V trimmed by 0 bases and J by 4 bases, 9 bases remained unmatched. Germline CDR1 is SGHTA and CDR2 is FQGTGA. The CDR3: CASSLTASGFPPDTQYF. The DNA of the CDR3 is TGTGCCAGCAGCTTAACGGCTAGCGGGTTCCCCCCAGATACGCAGTATTTT. The variable domain in full, completed from reference TRBV7-3 and TRBJ2-3, reads GAGVSQTPSNKVTEKGKYVELRCDPISGHTALYWYRQSLGQGPEFLIYFQGTGAADDSGLPNDRFFAVRPEGSVSTLKIQRTERGDSAVYLCASSLTASGFPPDTQYFGPGTRLTVL.

This clonotype was counted between two and nine times. The chain links TRBV3-1 to TRBJ1-5; D not resolved. Germline values: CDR1 LGHDT, CDR2 YNNKEL (reference sequence). The V end was cut by 4 bases, the J end by 5 bases, with 15 bases between. This CDR3 region has 15 residues. CDR3 in DNA: TGTGCCAGCAGCCGGGGATCGGAAGGCGATCAGCCCCAGCATTTT. It yields the protein CASSRGSEGDQPQHF.